These 21 T cell receptor beta chains were all obtained from the same sample, sequenced in a study of blood T cell repertoires in COVID-19. The table came from immunoSEQ multiplex PCR; TCRdb's copy has only in-frame clones and leaves some out. Found here are approximately 150,000 clones, around 84% of them singletons; the top ten hold 2% to 3%. Source material: PBMCs or T cells enriched from blood (not recorded which). The receptors come from a man aged 35-49 years with acute COVID-19.

This rearrangement joins TRBV5-1 to TRBJ1-4, with TRBD1 matching over 8 bases. The CDR3 runs 17 residues. After removal of 4 bases from V and 3 bases from J, the junction contained 11 bases not matched to a gene. Germline V CDR1 and CDR2: SGHRS, YFSETQ. Written as DNA, the CDR3 is TGCGCCAGCAGCCGAACGTACAGGGGGATGGCTAATGAAAAACTGTTTTTT. Protein sequence: CASSRTYRGMANEKLFF.

This clone was detected only a few times. The chain combines TRBV19 with TRBJ2-7; TRBD1 aligns across 10 bases. The ends lost 4 bases at V and 2 bases at J; junction bases unmatched: 5. The V gene's germline CDR1 is LNHDA and CDR2 SQIVND (reference sequence). The CDR3 is 15 residues long. The CDR3 region is CASSTGTGVTYEQYF. The CDR3 DNA sequence: TGTGCCAGTAGTACCGGGACAGGGGTTACCTACGAGCAGTACTTC.

This clone occurred once. The chain joins TRBV19 to TRBJ1-4; TRBD1 matches at 7 bases. CDR1 LNHDA and CDR2 SQIVND come from the germline V gene (reference sequence). This CDR3 is built from 14 residues. Trimming removed 7 bases from V and 3 bases from J; junction bases left unmatched: 5. The chain's CDR3 is CASNVGTANEKLFF. The CDR3 DNA follows: TGTGCCAGTAATGTGGGGACAGCTAATGAAAAACTGTTTTTT. Looking up the rest from reference TRBV19 and TRBJ1-4 gives the full variable domain: DGGITQSPKYLFRKEGQNVTLSCEQNLNHDAMYWYRQDPGQGLRLIYYSQIVNDFQKGDIAEGYSVSREKKESFPLTVTSAQKNPTAFYLCASNVGTANEKLFFGSGTQLSVL.

This clone has just one count. The rearrangement uses TRBV3-1 (or the pseudogene TRBV3-2) and TRBJ2-3; 14 nucleotides line up with TRBD2. CDR3 length: 16 amino acids. Per the germline V gene, CDR1 is LGHDT and CDR2 is YNNKEL (reference sequence). V shed 6 bases, J shed 5 bases, and the junction held 7 bases outside the gene matches. CDR3 coding DNA: TGTGCCAGCAGTCCGGGACTAGCGGGGGATCTAGATACGCAGTATTTT. Protein sequence: CASSPGLAGDLDTQYF.

This chain connects TRBV27 to TRBJ1-5; D is unclear. Trimming shortened V by 10 bases and J by 0 bases, and 16 bases separated the two germline ends. Per the germline V gene, CDR1 is MNHEY and CDR2 is SMNVEV (reference sequence). This CDR3 comprises 15 residues. CDR3 in amino acids: CAKEVLHSSNQPQHF. For the CDR3, the DNA is TGTGCCAAGGAGGTTTTACATTCTAGCAATCAGCCCCAGCATTTT.

The rearrangement uses TRBV7-3 and TRBJ2-7, with D tentatively TRBD2 (7 bases). CDR1 and CDR2 (germline): SGHTA, FQGTGA. The V end lost 5 bases, the J end lost 5 bases, and 22 bases lay between the germline ends. This CDR3 is 16 amino acids long. Here the CDR3 DNA reads TGTGCCAGCAGCCCGAAGGGGGGGGCACAAGGAGACGAGCAGTACTTC. Amino acid sequence: CASSPKGGAQGDEQYF.

V usage is TRBV5-8 and J usage is TRBJ2-7; TRBD1 might be the D (6 bases). V lost 5 bases and J lost 1, with 19 bases in between. The germline V gene has CDR1 SGHTS and CDR2 YDEGEE. The CDR3 consists of 16 residues. CDR3 DNA: TGTGCCAGCAGAGGCGGTACAGGGTTGGCATCCTACGAGCAGTACTTC. This codes for CASRGGTGLASYEQYF. The variable domain in full, with the rest retrieved from reference TRBV5-8 and TRBJ2-7, is EAGVTQSPTHLIKTRGQQATLRCSPISGHTSVYWYQQALGLGLQFLLWYDEGEERNRGNFPPRFSGRQFPNYSSELNVNALELEDSALYLCASRGGTGLASYEQYFGPGTRLTVT.

The sample holds a few counts of this clone. V gene TRBV30 combines with J gene TRBJ1-3, with TRBD1 as a possible D gene (5 bases). The V and J ends lost 0 bases and 6 bases respectively, with 18 bases between them. Germline loops: CDR1 GTSNPN, CDR2 SVGIG (reference sequence). The CDR3 loop spans 16 amino acids. CDR3 region: CAWSVPWTTGENTIYF. CDR3 in DNA: TGTGCCTGGAGTGTCCCGTGGACCACAGGAGAAAACACCATATATTTT.

The rearrangement joins TRBV5-1 to TRBJ1-5, with TRBD1 identical over 9 bases. CDR3 length: 15 residues. Germline V CDR1 and CDR2: SGHRS, YFSETQ. V lost 4 bases and J lost 7; bases outside the gene matches: 9. The CDR3 bases are TGCGCCAGCAGCCCGGAGACAGGGGGGCGGCAGCCCCAGCATTTT. It yields the protein CASSPETGGRQPQHF.

This clone has just a few counts. The J gene is TRBJ1-3, the V gene TRBV3-1 (or the pseudogene TRBV3-2), with D hard to call. The V and J ends lost 4 bases and 9 bases respectively, with 16 bases between them. The CDR3 runs 14 residues. Per germline, CDR1 LGHDT and CDR2 YNNKEL (reference sequence). The CDR3 here is CASSPNSRSRTIYF. The CDR3 DNA follows: TGTGCCAGCAGCCCCAACTCTAGGTCCCGCACCATATATTTT.

This clone was seen just once. The J gene is TRBJ2-6, the V gene TRBV18; D gene uncertain. V was clipped by 0 bases and J by 1 base, with 7 bases between them. The CDR3 runs to 16 residues. Germline assignment: CDR1 KGHSH and CDR2 LQKENI. The CDR3 nucleotides are TGTGCCAGCTCACCACCCACGGTGTCTGGGGCCAACGTCCTGACTTTC. Protein sequence: CASSPPTVSGANVLTF.

The V gene is TRBV5-1, the J gene TRBJ2-7; 10 bases agree with TRBD1. The CDR3 sequence is 14 residues long. Germline V lookup: CDR1 SGHRS, CDR2 YFSETQ. The V segment lost 2 bases and the J segment 5 bases; nucleotides outside the gene matches: 4. CDR3 sequence reads: CASSFGTGVHEQYF. CDR3 nucleotides: TGCGCCAGCAGCTTCGGGACAGGGGTCCACGAGCAGTACTTC.

The gene calls are TRBV4-1 and TRBJ1-4; D is ambiguous. Germline assignment: CDR1 MGHRA and CDR2 YSYEKL. The V gene lost 0 bases and the J gene lost 2 bases, with 13 bases spanning the gap. This CDR3 region has 17 residues. The CDR3 reads CASSQERRATTNEKLFF. The CDR3 bases are TGCGCCAGCAGCCAAGAGCGGAGGGCGACGACTAATGAAAAACTGTTTTTT.

The chain uses TRBV2 and TRBJ1-6; D is unclear. V was clipped by 2 bases and J by 7 bases, with 12 bases between them. CDR1 is SNHLY and CDR2 is FYNNEI in the germline V gene. This CDR3 region has 15 residues. CDR3 bases: TGTGCCAGCAGTGAAAGGAGTTTTGGAAATTCACCCCTCCACTTT. Amino acids: CASSERSFGNSPLHF.

J is TRBJ2-3 and V is TRBV6-5; no clear D gene. From germline, CDR1 is MNHEY and CDR2 SVGAGI. This CDR3 has 15 amino acids. Trimming stripped 0 bases from V and 3 bases from J, with 10 bases between. CDR3 coding DNA: TGTGCCAGCAGTTACTCTAATTTCGGTACAGATACGCAGTATTTT. It yields the protein CASSYSNFGTDTQYF.

The chain links TRBV15 to TRBJ2-1; no firm D call. Germline V gene lookup returns CDR1 LNHNV and CDR2 YYDKDF (reference sequence). The length of the CDR3 is 14 residues. Trimming cost V 0 bases and J 9 bases, with 12 bases left between them. In DNA form, the CDR3 reads TGTGCCACCAGCAGAGATCATGGGCAAAGTGAGCAGTTCTTC. Encoded protein: CATSRDHGQSEQFF.

This clone was observed a few times. The DNA of the CDR3 is TGTGCCACATCCCAGGACACCAACACCGGGGAGCTGTTTTTT. Translating gives CATSQDTNTGELFF. The rearrangement links TRBV7-9 to TRBJ2-2; maybe TRBD1 (5 bases). Trimming shortened V by 10 bases and J by 2 bases, and 14 bases separated the two germline ends. The CDR3 has 14 residues. CDR1 is SEHNR, CDR2 FQNEAQ, per germline (reference sequence).

The V call is TRBV30, the J call TRBJ2-1, with 7 bases aligning to TRBD2. The germline CDR1 and CDR2 sequences are GTSNPN and SVGIG (reference sequence). V was pared by 2 bases and J by 7 bases, with 2 bases of the junction left unmatched. There are 12 residues in the CDR3. The CDR3 DNA sequence: TGTGCCTGGAGTTTGGGGGGGAATGAGCAGTTCTTC. Its translation is CAWSLGGNEQFF.

In this sample, this clone turned up a few times. The J gene is TRBJ1-4, the V gene TRBV12-3 or TRBV12-4, with D maybe TRBD1 (6 bases). The CDR3 is 13 residues long. V was clipped by 3 bases and J by 7 bases, with 9 bases between them. The CDR3 DNA follows: TGTGCCAGCAGTTTGGGGGGGCCTGAAAAACTGTTTTTT. This encodes CASSLGGPEKLFF.

The rearrangement links TRBV5-1 to TRBJ1-2, with D perhaps matching TRBD1 (6 bases). Trimming cost V 4 bases and J 2 bases, with 9 bases left between them. Germline values: CDR1 SGHRS, CDR2 YFSETQ. This CDR3 region has 13 residues. CDR3 in amino acids: CASSPGQNYGYTF. The CDR3 DNA sequence: TGCGCCAGCAGCCCGGGACAAAACTATGGCTACACCTTC.

The chain uses TRBV5-4 and TRBJ2-3; D might be TRBD1 (5 bases). V was clipped by 0 bases and J by 8 bases, with 10 bases between them. This CDR3 is built from 13 residues. Germline CDR1 reads SGHNT; CDR2 reads YYREEE (reference sequence). The CDR3 DNA reads as TGTGCCAGCAGCTTGGCACAGGAAGGTACGCAGTATTTT. This codes for CASSLAQEGTQYF.